This is a list of T cell receptor beta chains from one sample in a study of sequential checkpoint blockade in melanoma. Assay: immunoSEQ multiplex PCR; the TCRdb copy retains only in-frame clones and omits some. The repertoire holds about 19,000 clones, around 70% seen once, with 4.8% in the top ten. Sequences were derived from tumor tissue (inferred from file names), sampled from a patient given nivolumab and ipilimumab in sequence. These receptor sequences come from a human donor with melanoma. Each CDR3 is given with its conserved first and last residue. D genes are given only for firm matches. Rows give clone size only sometimes, using once, few, many, or a class for an expanded clone.

v_gene	j_gene	d_gene	abundance	CDR3nt	CDR3aa
TRBV11-3	TRBJ1-5	TRBD1	medium-sized	TGTGCCAGCAGCCCCTGGACAGGGTCGGTGGATCAGCCCCAGCATTTT	CASSPWTGSVDQPQHF
TRBV10-3	TRBJ1-5	-	-	TGTGCCATCAGTGAGACTAATCAGCCCCAGCATTTT	CAISETNQPQHF
TRBV19	TRBJ2-1	TRBD1	-	TGTGCCAGTAGTATAAGGACAGGGCACAATGAGCAGTTCTTC	CASSIRTGHNEQFF
TRBV29-1	TRBJ2-3	-	-	TGCAGCGGGGTTGGGGGGACGACAGATACGCAGTATTTT	CSGVGGTTDTQYF
TRBV28	TRBJ1-4	-	-	TGTGCCAGCAGTCCCCACGGGGGCCGGGGTGAAAAACTGTTTTTT	CASSPHGGRGEKLFF
TRBV5-1	TRBJ2-7	-	-	TGCGCCAGCAGCTTGGCAAGTGACAGGAGTTCCGAGCAGTACTTC	CASSLASDRSSEQYF
TRBV10-2	TRBJ2-1	TRBD2	once	TGCGCCAGCAGTGGACTAGCGGGAGGGTATGAGCAGTTCTTC	CASSGLAGGYEQFF
TRBV30	TRBJ1-2	TRBD1	-	TGTGCCTGGACCCTCGCGACAGGGTTCTACGGCTACACCTTC	CAWTLATGFYGYTF
TRBV19	TRBJ2-2	TRBD1	once	TGTGCCAGTAGTATAGTACAGGGGGCCCCCGGGGAGCTGTTTTTT	CASSIVQGAPGELFF
TRBV18	TRBJ2-7	-	-	TGTGCCAGCTCACCCGACACCTACGAGCAGTACTTC	CASSPDTYEQYF
TRBV6-7	TRBJ1-3	-	once	TGTGCCAGCAGCCGAGACCTGAGGGGCTCTGGAAACACCATATATTTT	CASSRDLRGSGNTIYF
TRBV7-2	TRBJ2-5	-	-	TGTGCCAGCAGCTCGGGACCGCGCCCCGAGACCCAGTACTTC	CASSSGPRPETQYF
TRBV30	TRBJ1-2	TRBD1	-	TGTGCCTGGAGTGCAAGACCGGACAGGGGGCTTGGCTATGGCTACACCTTC	CAWSARPDRGLGYGYTF
TRBV28	TRBJ2-5	-	-	TGTGCCAGCAGTCCGACTCGAGGCAAAGAGACCCAGTACTTC	CASSPTRGKETQYF
TRBV6-8	TRBJ1-1	TRBD1	few	TGTGCCAGCAGCCTCAATCCAGTACAGGGGGCATCGGGAGCTTTCTTT	CASSLNPVQGASGAFF
TRBV12-5	TRBJ2-5	-	-	TGTGCTAGTGGTTTGGGGGGGCGTTTCGAGACCCAGTACTTC	CASGLGGRFETQYF
TRBV6-8	TRBJ2-7	-	-	TGTGCCAGCAGTTACGACGCGTCCTACGAGCAGTACTTC	CASSYDASYEQYF
TRBV6-8	TRBJ1-2	TRBD1	-	TGTGCCAGCAGTTATTCGGACAGGGAGGATTCGGGAGGCTACACCTTC	CASSYSDREDSGGYTF
TRBV10-3	TRBJ2-3	-	-	TGTGCCATCAGTGTAGCGCAGGGAGCCACAGATACGCAGTATTTT	CAISVAQGATDTQYF
TRBV6-7	TRBJ2-7	TRBD2	-	TGTGCCAGCAGTGCAGGGACTAGCGGGTTCTACGAGCAGTACTTC	CASSAGTSGFYEQYF
TRBV5-1	TRBJ1-1	-	-	TGCGCCAGCAGCGTTGAGAGGGGCCCCTTCGACACTGAAGCTTTCTTT	CASSVERGPFDTEAFF
TRBV19	TRBJ2-1	-	-	TGTGCCAGTAGTAAGCCCGTAACTGGCAATGAGCAGTTCTTC	CASSKPVTGNEQFF
TRBV7-6	TRBJ2-7	-	-	TGTGCCAGCAGCTTTTCGCTCTATACCTACGAGCAGTACTTC	CASSFSLYTYEQYF
TRBV12-5	TRBJ1-3	TRBD1	-	TGTGCTAGTGGTTGGGGACAGGCTTCTAGGGGGAACACCATATATTTT	CASGWGQASRGNTIYF
TRBV5-1	TRBJ2-1	-	-	TGCGCCAGCAGCTTGTTGGATGCGGGGAATGAGCAGTTCTTC	CASSLLDAGNEQFF
TRBV30	TRBJ2-6	TRBD1	-	TGTGCCTGGAGTCCCGGGACAGGGCCTGGGGCCAACGTCCTGACTTTC	CAWSPGTGPGANVLTF